This T cell receptor (beta chain) was sequenced in a study of tumor and adjacent non-tumor tissue in lung cancer. This CDR3 has 15 residues. Germline lookup yields CDR1 SGHAT and CDR2 FQNNGV. V lost 0 bases and J lost 14, with 22 bases in between. A modified ARM-PCR protocol with three rounds of nested PCR amplified TCRbeta. TCRdb reprocessed the multiplex PCR reads with MiXCR, giving one entry per CDR3 protein. The top ten hold almost 25% of the sample, which has about 200,000 distinct CDR3 sequences, 71% seen once. No cell sorting was done before RNA was extracted from the tissue. The chain employs TRBV11-2 and TRBJ1-2, with TRBD1 as a possible D gene (5 bases). This TCR was sampled from a man aged 60 to 69 with non-small cell lung cancer. The sample comprised lung tumor tissue. The CDR3: CASSLEQGGGYDYTF. In DNA form, the CDR3 reads TGTGCCAGCAGCTTAGAGCAGGGCGGTGGCTATGACTATACCTTC.